A single sample gave rise to the 30 T cell receptor beta chains below, sequenced in a study of blood T cell repertoires in COVID-19. Some clones are missing from TCRdb's copy, which holds only in-frame ones; the method was immunoSEQ multiplex PCR. The sample records just under 60,000 clones, 80% to 85% being singletons. Sequenced material: peripheral blood. Receptor source: a man of 80 years or more with COVID-19, enrolled during active disease.

The count of this clone is one. The chain links TRBV28 to TRBJ2-7, with 7 bases fitting TRBD1. The length of the CDR3 is 15 residues. V lost 4 bases, J lost 3 bases, and 9 bases stayed unmatched. Germline lookup yields CDR1 MDHEN and CDR2 SYDVKM. In DNA, the CDR3 is TGTGCCAGCAGTTCCATTGACAGGGATTTCTACGAGCAGTACTTC. This encodes CASSSIDRDFYEQYF.

The chain couples TRBV6-2 or TRBV6-3 to TRBJ2-3; D perhaps matches TRBD2 (6 bases). Germline V gives CDR1 MNHEY, CDR2 SVGEGT. This CDR3 comprises 20 residues. Trimming took off 0 bases at V and 3 bases at J, with 25 bases between the two ends. The CDR3 bases are TGTGCCAGCAGTTACTCCCTAGACCTCATGACTGAAGGAGGGACAGATACGCAGTATTTT. It encodes CASSYSLDLMTEGGTDTQYF.

This clone was seen just once. V and J are TRBV6-2 or TRBV6-3 and TRBJ2-7, with D possibly being TRBD2 (6 bases). This CDR3 region has 15 residues. Between the trimmed V and J ends, which lost 6 bases and 2 bases, there was a span of 17 bases. Germline V gene data show CDR1 as MNHEY and CDR2 as SVGEGT. CDR3 coding DNA: TGTGCCAGCAGCCCTCGAGGGACTGGACCCTACGAGCAGTACGTC. Its protein is CASSPRGTGPYEQYV.

The chain joins TRBV10-3 to TRBJ1-2; 8 bases fit TRBD1. Germline V gives CDR1 ENHRY, CDR2 SYGVKD. The CDR3 extends over 15 amino acids. V was pared by 0 bases and J by 8 bases, with 8 bases of the junction left unmatched. Here the CDR3 reads CAISESPTGVDGYTF. In nucleotides, the CDR3 is TGTGCCATCAGTGAGTCCCCGACAGGGGTCGACGGCTACACCTTC.

The rearrangement links TRBV10-3 to TRBJ2-1; 9 nucleotides match TRBD1. Germline CDR1 ENHRY, CDR2 SYGVKD. J lost 6 bases, V lost 2 bases, and 11 bases had no gene match. The CDR3 consists of 17 residues. The CDR3 coding sequence is TGTGCCATCAGTGAGGACCCCGGGACAGGGTTTGGCAATGAGCAGTTCTTC. It is translated as CAISEDPGTGFGNEQFF.

As to this clone: Its ends do not fully match the called genes, so a read error is possible. This rearrangement joins TRBV18 to TRBJ2-5; 10 nucleotides match TRBD2. The CDR3 has 15 amino acids. From germline, CDR1 is KGHSH and CDR2 LQKENI. This CDR3 is CASSPASGGPNGFHF. CDR3 in DNA: TGTGCCAGCTCACCCGCTAGCGGGGGCCCCAACGGCTTTCACTTC.

The chain combines TRBV9 with TRBJ1-2; 7 nucleotides agree with TRBD1. This CDR3 has 15 amino acids. Trimming took 1 base from V and 4 from J; bases not matched to a gene: 7. Germline V gene data show CDR1 as SGDLS and CDR2 as YYNGEE. CDR3 loop: CASSVSGQAIYGYTF. DNA for the CDR3: TGTGCCAGCAGCGTATCAGGACAGGCGATCTATGGCTACACCTTC.

The rearrangement links TRBV5-5 to TRBJ2-1, with D tentatively TRBD2 (6 bases). V was clipped by 4 bases and J by 5 bases, with 10 bases between them. Germline assignment: CDR1 SGHKS and CDR2 YYEKEE (reference sequence). The CDR3 loop spans 13 amino acids. As DNA, the CDR3 is TGTGCCAGCAGCCTTCCGGGAGACAATGAGCAGTTCTTC. It encodes CASSLPGDNEQFF.

This chain joins TRBV28 and TRBJ1-1; weak D call: TRBD1 (5 bases). This CDR3 region has 13 residues. V lost 7 bases and J 3 bases, leaving 12 bases between the germline ends. Germline V gene data show CDR1 as MDHEN and CDR2 as SYDVKM. CDR3 bases: TGTGCCAGCACCCTAACGGGGGACACTGAAGCTTTCTTT. Its protein product is CASTLTGDTEAFF.

This chain links TRBV7-3 with TRBJ2-2; 7 nucleotides line up with TRBD2. Trimming at V came to 5 bases and at J to 0 bases, leaving 18 bases not matched to a gene. Germline loops: CDR1 SGHTA, CDR2 FQGTGA. This CDR3 spans 20 amino acids. The DNA of the CDR3 is TGTGCCAGCAGCCCGCGATTAGACAGCGGGGACCTATCGAACACCGGGGAGCTGTTTTTT. It yields the protein CASSPRLDSGDLSNTGELFF.

The CDR3 here is CASSPGGAGGSYEQYF. DNA of the CDR3: TGTGCCAGCAGCCCCGGAGGGGCAGGGGGTTCCTACGAGCAGTACTTC. The chain has TRBV3-1 (or the pseudogene TRBV3-2) and TRBJ2-7; TRBD1 is a possible D gene (7 bases). This CDR3 region has 16 residues. The V gene's germline CDR1 is LGHDT and CDR2 YNNKEL (reference sequence). Trimming removed 4 bases at V and 1 base at J, with 17 bases between.

CDR3 sequence: CASSLGAGGFYGYTF. The CDR3 nucleotides are TGTGCCAGCAGCTTGGGGGCTGGAGGGTTCTATGGCTACACCTTC. V gene TRBV5-4 combines with J gene TRBJ1-2; unclear D gene. The germline V gene encodes CDR1 SGHNT and CDR2 YYREEE (reference sequence). The CDR3 extends over 15 amino acids. Trimming took 0 bases from V and 4 from J, leaving 13 bases between them.

This clone was counted a few times. The chain combines TRBV18 with TRBJ1-5; D is perhaps TRBD1 (6 bases). There are 14 residues in the CDR3. Per the germline V gene, CDR1 is KGHSH and CDR2 is LQKENI. V gave up 3 bases and J gave up 7 bases, with 13 bases separating them. The CDR3 here is CASSPYRDDQPQHF. CDR3 nucleotides: TGTGCCAGCTCACCCTACAGGGATGACCAGCCCCAGCATTTT.

The rearrangement links TRBV5-4 to TRBJ1-2; 8 bases line up with TRBD1. The ends lost 1 base at V and 5 bases at J; junction bases unmatched: 4. The CDR3 is 14 amino acids. Germline V gene data show CDR1 as SGHNT and CDR2 as YYREEE (reference sequence). CDR3 bases: TGTGCCAGCAGCTTGAGTGGGACAGGATATGGCTACACCTTC. It encodes CASSLSGTGYGYTF.

The chain joins TRBV19 to TRBJ2-7; 8 nucleotides match TRBD1. Germline values: CDR1 LNHDA, CDR2 SQIVND (reference sequence). This CDR3 region has 14 residues. The V gene end was trimmed by 7 bases and the J gene end by 4 bases; junction bases not matched to a gene: 9. CDR3 region: CASTPGQGPYEQYF. CDR3 in DNA: TGTGCCAGTACCCCAGGACAGGGCCCTTACGAGCAGTACTTC.

This CDR3 is CASSYRQGNTF. CDR3 DNA: TGTGCCAGCAGCTACCGACAGGGGAACACCTTC. This rearrangement joins TRBV12-3 or TRBV12-4 to TRBJ1-2, with TRBD1 matching 8 bases. The CDR3 contains 11 residues. The J segment lost 12 bases and the V segment lost 6 bases, leaving 6 bases of the junction unmatched.

The chain employs TRBV11-3 and TRBJ2-2; TRBD1 is a possible D gene (6 bases). V gave up 2 bases and J gave up 4 bases, with 11 bases separating them. The CDR3 runs to 15 residues. Germline assignment: CDR1 SGHNT and CDR2 YENEEA. CDR3 protein: CASSLNQGRTGELFF. The DNA for the CDR3 is TGTGCCAGCAGCTTAAATCAGGGGCGCACCGGGGAGCTGTTTTTT.

The sample holds a few counts of this clone. The chain combines TRBV5-1 with TRBJ2-3, with TRBD2 matching 9 bases. Germline assignment: CDR1 SGHRS and CDR2 YFSETQ. J was trimmed by 4 bases and V by 4 bases; bases with no gene match: 13. CDR3 length: 17 amino acids. The CDR3 reads CASSPKREAIGSDTQYF. CDR3 sequence (DNA): TGCGCCAGCAGCCCCAAGCGGGAGGCTATCGGATCAGATACGCAGTATTTT. Drawing the rest from reference TRBV5-1 and TRBJ2-3, the complete variable domain is KAGVTQTPRYLIKTRGQQVTLSCSPISGHRSVSWYQQTPGQGLQFLFEYFSETQRNKGNFPGRFSGRQFSNSRSEMNVSTLELGDSALYLCASSPKREAIGSDTQYFGPGTRLTVL.

The V and J genes are TRBV7-9 and TRBJ2-7; TRBD2 aligns across 12 bases. The CDR3 covers 15 residues. J gave up 7 bases and V 4 bases, and 8 bases lay outside the gene matches. Germline V gene sequence: CDR1 SEHNR, CDR2 FQNEAQ (reference sequence). DNA of the CDR3: TGTGCCAGCAGCTCTACATCTAGCGGGAGGGGAGAGCAGTACGTC. Translating it yields CASSSTSSGRGEQYV.

V gene TRBV2 combines with J gene TRBJ2-5, with D perhaps matching TRBD1 (5 bases). The CDR3 contains 13 residues. V lost 5 bases and J lost 5, with 12 bases in between. Germline CDR1 and CDR2: SNHLY and FYNNEI. The CDR3 nucleotides are TGTGCCAGCAGTTCACAGGAAGAGGAGACCCAGTACTTC. Amino acids: CASSSQEEETQYF.

The V call is TRBV27, the J call TRBJ2-1, with D tentatively TRBD1 (5 bases). Germline CDR1 and CDR2: MNHEY and SMNVEV (reference sequence). CDR3 length: 16 amino acids. The V end was cut by 4 bases, the J end by 0 bases, with 13 bases between. CDR3 bases: TGTGCCAGCAGTTGGGGCCAGCCCAGCTCCTACAATGAGCAGTTCTTC. It is translated as CASSWGQPSSYNEQFF.

The V call is TRBV3-1 (or the pseudogene TRBV3-2), the J call TRBJ2-1, with 11 bases identical to TRBD2. Germline values: CDR1 LGHDT, CDR2 YNNKEL (reference sequence). The CDR3 runs to 16 residues. The junction had 7 bases not matched to a gene; V was cut back by 4 bases and J by 5 bases. CDR3 coding DNA: TGTGCCAGCAGCCTAGCGGGGGGGCCGTGGGACAATGAGCAGTTCTTC. Translation gives CASSLAGGPWDNEQFF.

V and J are TRBV7-8 and TRBJ2-4; 7 positions match TRBD2. This CDR3 has 15 amino acids. The germline V gene encodes CDR1 SGHVS and CDR2 FQNEAQ. V lost 5 bases to trimming and J lost 9 bases; unmatched junction nucleotides: 13. The CDR3 spells CASSPWGGKGSIQYF. The CDR3 DNA reads as TGTGCCAGCAGCCCCTGGGGGGGGAAGGGGAGCATTCAGTACTTC.

J is TRBJ1-2 and V is TRBV5-5; D might be TRBD1 (5 bases). The CDR3 runs 15 residues. The ends were cut back, 4 bases at V and 6 bases at J, with 19 bases in the middle. Looked up from germline, CDR1 is SGHKS and CDR2 is YYEKEE (reference sequence). In nucleotides, the CDR3 is TGTGCCAGCAGCCCGGACGCAGGGTCTGGTAATGGCTACACCTTC. It is translated as CASSPDAGSGNGYTF.

The V call is TRBV24-1, the J call TRBJ2-3; 9 bases line up with TRBD1. Trimming at V came to 0 bases and at J to 3 bases, leaving 6 bases not matched to a gene. This CDR3 is 17 amino acids long. The germline gives CDR1 KGHDR, CDR2 SFDVKD. The chain's CDR3 is CATSDLPRDRATDTQYF. The DNA of the CDR3 is TGTGCCACCAGTGATTTGCCCCGGGACAGGGCAACAGATACGCAGTATTTT.

This clone was picked up a small number of times. V usage is TRBV5-1 and J usage is TRBJ1-2; maybe TRBD1 (6 bases). Germline values: CDR1 SGHRS, CDR2 YFSETQ. The CDR3 extends over 16 amino acids. V was clipped by 1 base and J by 0 bases, with 13 bases between them. CDR3 bases: TGCGCCAGCAGCTTGTCGGGCAGGGGAACTAACTATGGCTACACCTTC. Amino acids: CASSLSGRGTNYGYTF.

This clone is a singleton in its sample. The J gene is TRBJ2-5, the V gene TRBV4-1, with TRBD2 identical over 7 bases. With V trimmed by 1 base and J by 4 bases, 3 bases remained unmatched. CDR1 is MGHRA and CDR2 is YSYEKL in the germline V gene. The CDR3 sequence is 14 residues long. CDR3 region: CASSQAVAGETQYF. The CDR3 DNA reads as TGCGCCAGCAGCCAAGCTGTAGCGGGAGAGACCCAGTACTTC.

This rearrangement joins TRBV21-1 to TRBJ2-2; the D call of TRBD2 is as the table states it, not checked on the DNA. TRBV21-1 is labeled a pseudogene. The CDR3 runs 15 residues. The CDR3 sequence is CASSQRGDEHRGAVF. In nucleotides, the CDR3 is TGTGCCAGCAGCCAGCGGGGGGACGAACACCGGGGAGCTGTTTTT.

This chain connects TRBV14 to TRBJ1-6; 7 bases match TRBD1. V dropped 3 bases and J dropped 4; count of bases not matched to a gene: 0. CDR1 and CDR2 from the germline V gene are SGHDN and FVKESK. CDR3 size: 14 residues. CDR3 sequence reads: CASSQGQYNSPLHF. DNA for the CDR3: TGTGCCAGCAGCCAGGGACAGTATAATTCACCCCTCCACTTT.

The V and J genes are TRBV5-1 and TRBJ2-3; 7 bases are a match to TRBD2. With V trimmed by 7 bases and J by 0 bases, 8 bases remained unmatched. The germline CDR1 and CDR2 sequences are SGHRS and YFSETQ. CDR3 length equals 15 residues. The CDR3 sequence is CASLARGVSTDTQYF. CDR3 nucleotides: TGCGCCAGCTTGGCACGGGGGGTCAGCACAGATACGCAGTATTTT.